The 17 T cell receptor beta chains below all came from one sample that was sequenced in a study of blood T cell repertoires in COVID-19. Sequencing used immunoSEQ multiplex PCR; TCRdb keeps in-frame clones, though not all of them. The sample holds under 250,000 clones, almost 85% seen once. The sample taken for sequencing was peripheral blood. The source is a woman aged 35 to 49 with acute or convalescent COVID-19.

This chain links TRBV9 with TRBJ2-3, with 11 bases lining up with TRBD2. V lost 4 bases and J lost 7; bases outside the gene matches: 5. In germline, CDR1 is SGDLS, CDR2 YYNGEE. The CDR3 is made up of 14 amino acids. This CDR3 reads CASSQTSGVNTQYF. DNA of the CDR3: TGTGCCAGCAGCCAGACTAGCGGGGTTAATACGCAGTATTTT.

The V gene is TRBV19, the J gene TRBJ2-1, with 9 bases aligning to TRBD1. Trimming removed 6 bases from V and 7 bases from J; junction bases left unmatched: 7. CDR1 is LNHDA, CDR2 SQIVND, per germline (reference sequence). This CDR3 is built from 14 residues. The CDR3 loop is CASSPGTGLNEQFF. DNA for the CDR3: TGTGCCAGTAGCCCCGGGACAGGGCTTAATGAGCAGTTCTTC.

The genes are TRBV27 and TRBJ1-3; a possible D gene is TRBD1 (5 bases). V was clipped by 7 bases and J by 2 bases, with 9 bases between them. The CDR3 loop spans 13 amino acids. CDR1 MNHEY and CDR2 SMNVEV come from the germline V gene (reference sequence). The CDR3 sequence is CASTSGTGNTIYF. The CDR3 DNA is TGTGCCAGCACGTCAGGGACTGGAAACACCATATATTTT.

This clone was seen a handful of times. V usage is TRBV12-5 and J usage is TRBJ1-1; D gene ambiguous. The V gene's germline CDR1 is LGHNT and CDR2 FRNRAP. The CDR3 runs 13 residues. The V end lost 4 bases, the J end lost 4 bases, and 10 bases lay between the germline ends. The chain's CDR3 is CASGSSMATEAFF. CDR3 DNA: TGTGCTAGTGGTTCTTCCATGGCCACTGAAGCTTTCTTT.

The CDR3 bases are TGCGCCAGCAGCTTGTCGGTGCCAGGGCAAGATGGCTACACCTTC. It specifies CASSLSVPGQDGYTF. V gene TRBV5-1 combines with J gene TRBJ1-2, with D possibly TRBD1 on 5 matching bases. Germline lookup yields CDR1 SGHRS and CDR2 YFSETQ. This CDR3 has 15 residues. V gave up 1 base and J gave up 6 bases, with 16 bases separating them.

This clone was counted a few times. The rearrangement joins TRBV27 to TRBJ1-5; D call uncertain. Germline CDR1 is MNHEY and CDR2 is SMNVEV (reference sequence). Trimming pared 10 bases from V and 3 bases from J, leaving 16 bases between. The CDR3 contains 14 residues. CDR3 residues: CATKLNSLNQPQHF. The DNA of the CDR3 is TGTGCCACCAAACTTAACAGCCTCAATCAGCCCCAGCATTTT.

This chain links TRBV6-5 with TRBJ2-1; 9 bases align to TRBD2. Germline CDR1 is MNHEY and CDR2 is SVGAGI. The CDR3 spans 15 residues. The junction had 5 bases not matched to a gene; V was cut back by 8 bases and J by 0 bases. The CDR3 spells CASRTSASSYNEQFF. CDR3 sequence (DNA): TGTGCCAGCCGGACTAGCGCGTCCTCCTACAATGAGCAGTTCTTC.

J is TRBJ2-1 and V is TRBV29-1; perhaps TRBD2 as D (5 bases). Trimming pared 6 bases from V and 2 bases from J, leaving 11 bases between. This CDR3 region has 13 residues. From germline, CDR1 is SQVTM and CDR2 ANQGSEA. CDR3 coding DNA: TGCAGCGTAAAAGCGGCCACCTACAATGAGCAGTTCTTC. Protein sequence: CSVKAATYNEQFF.

The chain links TRBV5-1 to TRBJ1-4; 12 bases align to TRBD1. Per the germline V gene, CDR1 is SGHRS and CDR2 is YFSETQ. V shed 7 bases, J shed 0 bases, and the junction held 7 bases outside the gene matches. The CDR3 is 17 amino acids. CDR3 DNA: TGCGCCAGCGGGCCGGGACAGGGGGCATCAACTAATGAAAAACTGTTTTTT. This translates into CASGPGQGASTNEKLFF.

The V gene is TRBV18, the J gene TRBJ1-6, with TRBD1 identical over 8 bases. The CDR3 spans 15 residues. In germline, CDR1 is KGHSH, CDR2 LQKENI. V gave up 2 bases and J gave up 4 bases; unmatched junction bases: 1. The CDR3 bases are TGTGCCAGCTCACCAAGACAGGGGTATAATTCACCCCTCCACTTT. It translates to CASSPRQGYNSPLHF.

The CDR3 DNA sequence: TGTGCCACCAGTGATGACAGGGCCTACGAGCAGTACTTC. Its protein product is CATSDDRAYEQYF. This chain connects TRBV24-1 to TRBJ2-7, with 7 nucleotides matching TRBD1. J gave up 2 bases and V 3 bases, and 0 bases lay outside the gene matches. The CDR3 extends over 13 amino acids. CDR1 and CDR2 from the germline V gene are KGHDR and SFDVKD.

There are a few counts of this clone. The rearrangement joins TRBV5-1 to TRBJ1-2; TRBD1 matches 9 bases. The V segment lost 3 bases and the J segment 8 bases; nucleotides outside the gene matches: 8. CDR3 length equals 14 residues. From germline, CDR1 is SGHRS and CDR2 YFSETQ. The CDR3 DNA reads TGCGCCAGCAGCTCGGACAGGGGAGCGCTAGGCTACACCTTC. It codes for CASSSDRGALGYTF.

This clone was recorded only once. This chain links TRBV19 with TRBJ1-5; 8 bases align to TRBD1. The CDR3 is 13 amino acids. Germline V gene data show CDR1 as LNHDA and CDR2 as SQIVND (reference sequence). Trimming cost V 7 bases and J 4 bases; bases outside gene matches: 3. The CDR3 sequence: CASTRQGNQPQHF. In DNA form, the CDR3 reads TGTGCCAGTACCAGACAGGGGAATCAGCCCCAGCATTTT.

J is TRBJ2-7 and V is TRBV6-2 or TRBV6-3; 7 positions match TRBD2. The V gene end was trimmed by 0 bases and the J gene end by 3 bases; junction bases not matched to a gene: 8. CDR3 size: 16 residues. CDR1 is MNHEY, CDR2 SVGEGT, per germline. The DNA for the CDR3 is TGTGCCAGCAGTTACTCGAGGACTAGAACGAACTACGAGCAGTACTTC. Its protein product is CASSYSRTRTNYEQYF.

V is TRBV5-1 and J is TRBJ2-3, with 7 bases identical to TRBD2. This CDR3 comprises 14 residues. Germline V gene sequence: CDR1 SGHRS, CDR2 YFSETQ. V dropped 7 bases and J dropped 0; count of bases not matched to a gene: 5. The CDR3 reads CASAGTTSTDTQYF. The CDR3, as DNA: TGCGCCAGCGCCGGGACTACTAGCACAGATACGCAGTATTTT.

CDR3 in DNA: TGTGCCAGTAGTCCAAGACAGGCCCATGGCTACACCTTC. Amino acid sequence: CASSPRQAHGYTF. The V gene is TRBV19, the J gene TRBJ1-2, with a weak D call TRBD1 (6 bases). The CDR3 is made up of 13 amino acids. The germline CDR1 and CDR2 sequences are LNHDA and SQIVND (reference sequence). The V gene lost 5 bases and the J gene lost 6 bases, with 13 bases spanning the gap.

The V call is TRBV3-1 (or the pseudogene TRBV3-2), the J call TRBJ2-3; the D is unclear. The CDR3 contains 13 residues. The V gene lost 7 bases and the J gene lost 6 bases, with 14 bases spanning the gap. In germline, CDR1 is LGHDT, CDR2 YNNKEL (reference sequence). CDR3: CASTSIEADTQYF. In nucleotides, the CDR3 is TGTGCCAGCACCAGTATAGAGGCCGATACGCAGTATTTT.